The 9 T cell receptor beta chains in this list originate from one sample, sequenced in a study of blood T cell repertoires in COVID-19. TCRdb's copy holds only in-frame clones and misses some; the assay was immunoSEQ multiplex PCR. The table includes about 46,000 clones, roughly 86% detected once. Sequencing used PBMCs or T cells enriched from blood (not recorded which). The source of these receptors is a woman aged 50 to 65 who had recovered from COVID-19.

V and J are TRBV5-1 and TRBJ2-5, with TRBD2 matching 12 bases. V dropped 2 bases and J dropped 2; count of bases not matched to a gene: 4. CDR1 SGHRS and CDR2 YFSETQ come from the germline V gene. This CDR3 is 16 amino acids long. The CDR3 nucleotides are TGCGCCAGCAGCTTATCCCTAGCGGGAGGGCAAGAGACCCAGTACTTC. It is translated as CASSLSLAGGQETQYF. Based on the CDR3 plus reference TRBV5-1 and TRBJ2-5, the full variable domain is KAGVTQTPRYLIKTRGQQVTLSCSPISGHRSVSWYQQTPGQGLQFLFEYFSETQRNKGNFPGRFSGRQFSNSRSEMNVSTLELGDSALYLCASSLSLAGGQETQYFGPGTRLLVL.

The chain carries TRBV30 and TRBJ2-7; D perhaps matches TRBD1 (6 bases). This CDR3 has 12 residues. Per the germline V gene, CDR1 is GTSNPN and CDR2 is SVGIG (reference sequence). V shed 4 bases and J shed 7 bases, with 14 bases lying between them. CDR3 loop: CAWTQGGVEQYF. In DNA, the CDR3 is TGTGCCTGGACACAGGGTGGTGTGGAGCAGTACTTC.

The chain employs TRBV19 and TRBJ2-5, with 9 bases lining up with TRBD2. Trimming cost V 7 bases and J 4 bases; bases outside gene matches: 10. This CDR3 comprises 15 residues. The germline V gene encodes CDR1 LNHDA and CDR2 SQIVND (reference sequence). The CDR3 spells CASTRGGALVETQYF. The CDR3 DNA reads as TGTGCCAGTACGCGCGGGGGGGCCTTAGTAGAGACCCAGTACTTC.

The gene calls are TRBV18 and TRBJ2-2; TRBD2 aligns across 7 bases. CDR1 and CDR2 from the germline V gene are KGHSH and LQKENI. The CDR3 runs 17 residues. With V trimmed by 3 bases and J by 0 bases, 7 bases remained unmatched. This CDR3 reads CASSPSERGTNTGELFF. CDR3 nucleotides: TGTGCCAGCTCACCTTCGGAGCGGGGAACGAACACCGGGGAGCTGTTTTTT.

The chain couples TRBV24-1 to TRBJ2-2; 8 bases agree with TRBD1. This CDR3 spans 18 amino acids. J lost 1 base, V lost 5 bases, and 11 bases had no gene match. The germline V gene encodes CDR1 KGHDR and CDR2 SFDVKD. CDR3: CATSAPPGQGGNTGELFF. CDR3 coding DNA: TGTGCCACCAGTGCCCCACCAGGACAGGGCGGGAACACCGGGGAGCTGTTTTTT.

The chain carries TRBV2 and TRBJ1-6; D unresolved. The CDR3 runs to 15 residues. Germline CDR1 and CDR2: SNHLY and FYNNEI. With 7 bases removed from V and 0 bases from J, the gap between germline ends came to 10 bases. The DNA of the CDR3 is TGTGCCAGCACCCTGGCGGGCTCCTATAATTCACCCCTCCACTTT. Translated: CASTLAGSYNSPLHF.

The rearrangement uses TRBV10-1 and TRBJ1-1; the D gene is possibly TRBD1 (6 bases). The CDR3 sequence is 13 residues long. With 6 bases removed from V and 4 bases from J, the gap between germline ends came to 12 bases. Germline V CDR1 and CDR2: WNHNN, SYGVQD (reference sequence). DNA of the CDR3: TGCGCCAGCAGGGACAGCGTTAGCACTGAAGCTTTCTTT. It codes for CASRDSVSTEAFF.

The rearrangement joins TRBV11-2 to TRBJ1-1, with 8 bases aligning to TRBD1. The CDR3 is 14 residues long. After removal of 4 bases from V and 4 bases from J, the junction contained 5 bases not matched to a gene. CDR1 SGHAT and CDR2 FQNNGV come from the germline V gene. CDR3 nucleotide sequence: TGTGCCAGCAGCTACAACAGGGGGAGCACTGAAGCTTTCTTT. Residues: CASSYNRGSTEAFF.

This sequence joins TRBV7-2 and TRBJ2-2; D may be TRBD1 (5 bases). Germline V CDR1 and CDR2: SGHTA, FQGNSA. V dropped 1 base and J dropped 4 bases, with 10 bases sitting between them. CDR3 length: 15 residues. CDR3 protein: CASSLVFQGTGELFF. The CDR3 DNA is TGTGCCAGCAGCTTAGTTTTTCAGGGCACCGGGGAGCTGTTTTTT.